The T cell receptor (beta chain) described here comes from a study of CD8 T cells in ankylosing spondylitis. Broader study findings: A TCR beta motif of fewer than ten highly homologous variants seemed to mark ankylosing spondylitis blood. It was reported that disease-linked clones were significantly enriched in matched ankylosing spondylitis synovial fluid.

Germline V gene data show CDR1 as SGDLS and CDR2 as YYNGEE. The CDR3 consists of 16 residues. Trimming took 4 bases from V and 0 from J, leaving 15 bases between them. This clonotype was seen many times. The antigen remains unidentified. As the method for making TCR beta libraries, quantitative 5'-RACE with molecular barcodes was used. One entry per CDR3 protein results from TCRdb running MiXCR on the 5' RACE reads. The sample yields 200,000 to 250,000 distinct CDR3 sequences, 25% to 30% seen once. The sample consisted of blood, either unsorted or a sorted T cell fraction (not recorded which). The sequence was obtained from a male donor with ankylosing spondylitis or in good health (not recorded which). This chain connects TRBV9 to TRBJ2-3, with D maybe TRBD2 (6 bases). This chain's CDR3 is CASSNAGGKSTDTQYF. CDR3 nucleotide sequence: TGTGCCAGCAGCAACGCGGGCGGGAAAAGCACAGATACGCAGTATTTT.